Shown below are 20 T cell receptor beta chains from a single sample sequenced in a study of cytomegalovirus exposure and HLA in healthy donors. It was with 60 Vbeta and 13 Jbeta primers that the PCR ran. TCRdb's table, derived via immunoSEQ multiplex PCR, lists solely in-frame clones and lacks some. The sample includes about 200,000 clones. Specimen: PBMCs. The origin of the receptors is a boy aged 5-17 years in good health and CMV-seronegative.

CDR3 sequence reads: CSVEFYLSSYNEQFF. The CDR3 DNA reads TGCAGCGTTGAGTTTTACCTCAGCTCCTACAATGAGCAGTTCTTC. This chain uses TRBV29-1 with TRBJ2-1; D is ambiguous. The CDR3 consists of 15 residues. V lost 3 bases, J lost 0 bases, and 12 bases lay in between. Germline-derived CDR1 and CDR2 are SQVTM and ANQGSEA.

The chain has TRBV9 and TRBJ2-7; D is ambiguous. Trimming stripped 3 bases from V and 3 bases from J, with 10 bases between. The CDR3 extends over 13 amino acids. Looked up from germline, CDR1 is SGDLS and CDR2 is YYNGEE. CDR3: CASSAEVSYEQYF. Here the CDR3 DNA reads TGTGCCAGCAGCGCAGAGGTGAGCTACGAGCAGTACTTC.

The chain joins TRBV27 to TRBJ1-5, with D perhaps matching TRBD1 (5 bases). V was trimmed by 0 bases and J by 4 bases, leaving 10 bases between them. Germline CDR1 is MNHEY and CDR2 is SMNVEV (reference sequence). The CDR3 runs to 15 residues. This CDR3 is CASSLSKRGNQPQHF. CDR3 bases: TGTGCCAGCAGTTTATCGAAGCGGGGGAATCAGCCCCAGCATTTT.

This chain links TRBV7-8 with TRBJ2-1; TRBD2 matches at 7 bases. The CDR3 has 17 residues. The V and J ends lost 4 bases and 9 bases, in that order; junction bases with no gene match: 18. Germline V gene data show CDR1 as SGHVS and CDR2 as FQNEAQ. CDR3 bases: TGTGCCAGCAGCTCTCATGGGCCTCGGGAGGAGGGGAGTGAGCAGTTCTTC. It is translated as CASSSHGPREEGSEQFF.

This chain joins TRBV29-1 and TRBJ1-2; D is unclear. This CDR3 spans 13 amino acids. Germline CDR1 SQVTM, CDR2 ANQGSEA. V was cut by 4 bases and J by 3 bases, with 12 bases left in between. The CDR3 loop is CSVVHEPYYGYTF. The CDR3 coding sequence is TGCAGCGTTGTGCACGAGCCTTACTATGGCTACACCTTC.

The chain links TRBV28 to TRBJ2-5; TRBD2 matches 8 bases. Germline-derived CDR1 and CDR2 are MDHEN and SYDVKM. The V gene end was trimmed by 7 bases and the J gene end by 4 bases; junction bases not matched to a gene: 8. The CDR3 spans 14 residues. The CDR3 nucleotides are TGTGCCAGCATTAGCGGGGAAGCGTCAGAGACCCAGTACTTC. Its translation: CASISGEASETQYF.

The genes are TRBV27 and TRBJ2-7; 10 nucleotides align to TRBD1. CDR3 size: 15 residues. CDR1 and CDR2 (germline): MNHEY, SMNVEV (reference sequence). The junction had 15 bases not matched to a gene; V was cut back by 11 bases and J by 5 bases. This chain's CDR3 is CAGLNRDRGSHEQYF. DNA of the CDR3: TGTGCCGGCCTAAACCGGGACAGGGGTTCCCACGAGCAGTACTTC.

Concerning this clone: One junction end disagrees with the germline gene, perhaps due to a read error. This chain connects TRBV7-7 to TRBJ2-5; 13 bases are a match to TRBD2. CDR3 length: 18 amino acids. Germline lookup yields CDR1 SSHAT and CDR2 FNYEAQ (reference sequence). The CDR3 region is CASSPRQGGTSGAETQYF. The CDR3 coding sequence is TGTGCTAGCAGCCCGCGACAGGGAGGGACTAGCGGGGCGGAGACCCAGTACTTC.

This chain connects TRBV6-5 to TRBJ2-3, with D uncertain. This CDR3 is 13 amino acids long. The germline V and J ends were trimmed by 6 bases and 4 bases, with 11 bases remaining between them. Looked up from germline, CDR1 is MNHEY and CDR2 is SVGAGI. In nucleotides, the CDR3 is TGTGCCAGCAGACCCCCGGCGGCAGATACGCAGTATTTT. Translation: CASRPPAADTQYF.

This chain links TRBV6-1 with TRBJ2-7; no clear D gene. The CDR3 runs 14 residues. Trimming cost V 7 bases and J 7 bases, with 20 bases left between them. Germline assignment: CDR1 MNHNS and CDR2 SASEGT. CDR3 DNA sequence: TGTGCCAGCAAGAGGCGATTCTCAGACGGGGAGCAGTACTTC. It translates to CASKRRFSDGEQYF.

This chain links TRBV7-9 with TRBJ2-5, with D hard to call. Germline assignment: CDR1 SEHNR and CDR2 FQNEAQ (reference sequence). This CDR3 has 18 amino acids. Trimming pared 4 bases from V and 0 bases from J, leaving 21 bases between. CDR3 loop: CASSSRLRPRYDQETQYF. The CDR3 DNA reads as TGTGCCAGCAGCTCCCGCCTACGACCGAGGTATGACCAAGAGACCCAGTACTTC.

The DNA of the CDR3 is TGTGCCAGCAGCTATGGACTAGCCGTTACAGATACGCAGTATTTT. It specifies CASSYGLAVTDTQYF. The V and J genes are TRBV5-6 and TRBJ2-3; 8 positions agree with TRBD2. After removal of 3 bases from V and 3 bases from J, the junction contained 6 bases not matched to a gene. CDR3 length: 15 amino acids. Germline CDR1 and CDR2: SGHDT and YYEEEE.

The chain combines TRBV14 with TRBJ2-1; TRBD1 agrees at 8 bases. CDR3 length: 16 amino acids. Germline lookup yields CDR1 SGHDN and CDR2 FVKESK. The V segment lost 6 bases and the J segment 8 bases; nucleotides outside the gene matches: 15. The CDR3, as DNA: TGTGCCAGCAGGGCAAGGCGTCCAGGGGGCAGATATGAGCAGTTCTTC. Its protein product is CASRARRPGGRYEQFF. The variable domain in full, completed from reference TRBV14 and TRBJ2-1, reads EAGVTQFPSHSVIEKGQTVTLRCDPISGHDNLYWYRRVMGKEIKFLLHFVKESKQDESGMPNNRFLAERTGGTYSTLKVQPAELEDSGVYFCASRARRPGGRYEQFFGPGTRLTVL.

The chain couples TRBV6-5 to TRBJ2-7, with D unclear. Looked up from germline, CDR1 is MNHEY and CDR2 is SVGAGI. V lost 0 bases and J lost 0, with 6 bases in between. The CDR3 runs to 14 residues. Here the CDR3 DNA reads TGTGCCAGCAGTTACTCTCCAGTCTCCTACGAGCAGTACTTC. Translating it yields CASSYSPVSYEQYF.

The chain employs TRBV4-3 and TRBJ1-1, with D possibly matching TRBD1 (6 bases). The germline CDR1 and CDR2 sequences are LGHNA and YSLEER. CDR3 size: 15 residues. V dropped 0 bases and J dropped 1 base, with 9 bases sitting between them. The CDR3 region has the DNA TGCGCCAGCAGCCAAGAGGGACACCCGAACACTGAAGCTTTCTTT. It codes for CASSQEGHPNTEAFF.

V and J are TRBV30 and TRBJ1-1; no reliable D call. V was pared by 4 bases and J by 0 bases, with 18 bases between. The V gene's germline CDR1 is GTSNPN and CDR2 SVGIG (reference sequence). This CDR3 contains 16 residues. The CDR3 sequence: CAWIPGFQFMNTEAFF. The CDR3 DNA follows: TGTGCCTGGATCCCGGGGTTTCAATTTATGAACACTGAAGCTTTCTTT.

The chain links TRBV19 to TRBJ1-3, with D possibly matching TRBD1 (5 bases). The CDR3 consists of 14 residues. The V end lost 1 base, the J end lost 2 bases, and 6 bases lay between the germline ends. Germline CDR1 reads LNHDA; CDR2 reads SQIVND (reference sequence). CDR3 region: CASSIAGTGNTIYF. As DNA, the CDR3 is TGTGCCAGTAGTATAGCAGGGACTGGAAACACCATATATTTT.

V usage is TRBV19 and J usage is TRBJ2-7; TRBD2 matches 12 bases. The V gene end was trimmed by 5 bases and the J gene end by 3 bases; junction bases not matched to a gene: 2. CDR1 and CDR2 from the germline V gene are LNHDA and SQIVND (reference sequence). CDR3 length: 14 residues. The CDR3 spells CASSVTSGGYEQYF. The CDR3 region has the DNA TGTGCCAGTAGTGTGACTAGCGGGGGCTACGAGCAGTACTTC.

The CDR3 sequence is CAIDTGGKTEAFF. As DNA, the CDR3 is TGTGCCATCGACACAGGGGGGAAGACTGAAGCTTTCTTT. The chain has TRBV2 and TRBJ1-1, with 8 bases aligning to TRBD1. CDR3 size: 13 residues. The J segment lost 5 bases and the V segment lost 10 bases, leaving 9 bases of the junction unmatched. CDR1 is SNHLY and CDR2 is FYNNEI in the germline V gene. Full variable domain (rest looked up from reference TRBV2 and TRBJ1-1): EPEVTQTPSHQVTQMGQEVILRCVPISNHLYFYWYRQILGQKVEFLVSFYNNEISEKSEIFDDQFSVERPDGSNFTLKIRSTKLEDSAMYFCAIDTGGKTEAFFGQGTRLTVV.

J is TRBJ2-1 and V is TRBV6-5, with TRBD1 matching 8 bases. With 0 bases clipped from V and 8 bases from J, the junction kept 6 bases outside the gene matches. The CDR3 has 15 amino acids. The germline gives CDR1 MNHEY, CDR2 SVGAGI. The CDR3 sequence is CASSYSRQGADEQFF. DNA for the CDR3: TGTGCCAGCAGTTACTCGAGGCAGGGGGCGGATGAGCAGTTCTTC.